This T cell receptor (beta chain) is drawn from a study of Graves' ophthalmopathy and Graves' hyperthyroidism. Study observations and caveats: This model predicted ophthalmopathy progression (sensitivity around 71%, specificity around 72%).

The sample holds many counts of this clonotype. Its target is not known. RNA transcripts yielded amplified TCR beta CDR3 regions. An initial RT-PCR round employing HTBI primers preceded a second-round multiplex PCR. TCRdb re-called the multiplex PCR reads through MiXCR, storing one row per CDR3 protein. This table has approximately 330,000 distinct CDR3 sequences, under 20% appearing once. Between the trimmed V and J ends, which lost 1 base and 4 bases, there was a span of 7 bases. Per germline, CDR1 LGHDT and CDR2 YNNKEL (reference sequence). This CDR3 region has 13 residues. Patients were left out if they had other autoimmune diseases, uncontrolled infections, pregnancy or lactation.

Sequenced sample: peripheral blood. The TCR originated in an adult man with Graves' ophthalmopathy. The chain employs TRBV3-1 and TRBJ2-5; no firm D call. As DNA, the CDR3 is TGTGCCAGCAGCCAAGGGTTGGTAGAGACCCAGTACTTC. Its translation is CASSQGLVETQYF.